These 10 T cell receptor beta chains were all obtained from the same sample, sequenced in a study of control samples from healthy donors and cancer patients (dated by TCRdb to the early 2020s). Library prep was done by the immunoSEQ multiplex PCR assay. TCRdb mirrors the immuneACCESS table, restricted to in-frame sequences. Some clones are absent from its copies; in checked studies, under half trace to an unresolved V gene, and the reason for the others is unknown. The sample has 70,000 or so clones on record, roughly 82% of them singletons. The top ten clones comprise more than 12% of the sample. Sequencing was done on a sample of blood. The receptors originated from a man aged 50-59 years in good health.

This clone was counted only a few times. This specimen includes other DNA sequences encoding the same CDR3. The chain combines TRBV19 with TRBJ1-1; D is ambiguous. CDR3 length: 12 amino acids. Germline-derived CDR1 and CDR2 are LNHDA and SQIVND (reference sequence). V dropped 6 bases and J dropped 0 bases, with 5 bases sitting between them. CDR3 nucleotides: TGTGCCAGTAGCCGGGTGAACACTGAAGCTTTCTTT. It specifies CASSRVNTEAFF.

The chain combines TRBV7-8 with TRBJ2-3, with D perhaps being TRBD1 or TRBD2 (5 bases each). Trimming removed 5 bases from V and 2 bases from J, with 14 bases in between. The germline gives CDR1 SGHVS, CDR2 FQNEAQ. This CDR3 region has 15 residues. This chain's CDR3 is CASSPKLGDTDTQYF. CDR3 coding DNA: TGTGCCAGCAGCCCGAAGTTGGGGGACACAGATACGCAGTATTTT. The whole variable domain, remainder taken from reference TRBV7-8 and TRBJ2-3, is GAGVSQSPRYKVAKRGQDVALRCDPISGHVSLFWYQQALGQGPEFLTYFQNEAQLDKSGLPSDRFFAERPEGSVSTLKIQRTQQEDSAVYLCASSPKLGDTDTQYFGPGTRLTVL.

This chain links TRBV7-2 with TRBJ2-5, with D perhaps TRBD1 or TRBD2 (6 bases each). Trimming removed 5 bases at V and 7 bases at J, with 17 bases between. This CDR3 is built from 14 residues. The germline V gene encodes CDR1 SGHTA and CDR2 FQGNSA. CDR3 DNA: TGTGCCAGCAGCCCGGGGGCGGGTGAGAGGACCCAGTACTTC. Its protein product is CASSPGAGERTQYF.

The chain links TRBV7-2 to TRBJ1-2, with a weak D call TRBD1 (5 bases). The V gene lost 5 bases and the J gene lost 5 bases, with 21 bases spanning the gap. The CDR3 spans 16 residues. Per germline, CDR1 SGHTA and CDR2 FQGNSA. CDR3 amino acids: CASSQVPGGRGYGYTF. The CDR3 DNA reads as TGTGCCAGCAGCCAGGTCCCCGGGGGACGAGGGTATGGCTACACCTTC.

This chain uses TRBV20-1 with TRBJ2-1; 10 bases agree with TRBD2. CDR1 DFQATT and CDR2 SNEGSKA come from the germline V gene (reference sequence). Losses at the gene ends were 3 bases for V and 6 bases for J; bases not matched to a gene: 2. The CDR3 is made up of 13 amino acids. CDR3 DNA: TGCAGTGCTAGTAGCGGGAGGAGCAATGAGCAGTTCTTC. This gives the protein CSASSGRSNEQFF.

This clone has a single count. The V call is TRBV12-3 or TRBV12-4, the J call TRBJ2-7; the D call may be TRBD1 or TRBD2 (6 bases each). The length of the CDR3 is 13 residues. V lost 8 bases and J 6 bases, leaving 17 bases between the germline ends. CDR3 DNA: TGTGCCAGCCGCGCCGGGGGCGGTGGCGAGCAGTACTTC. Translating gives CASRAGGGGEQYF.

Comment on this clone: At the DNA level, this CDR3 is encoded by other sequences in the same sample as well. The rearrangement uses TRBV11-2 and TRBJ2-7, with no clear D. The V and J ends lost 1 base and 1 base respectively, with 5 bases between them. Germline-derived CDR1 and CDR2 are SGHAT and FQNNGV. The CDR3 length is 13 residues. Here the CDR3 reads CASSLGASYEQYF. CDR3 in DNA: TGTGCCAGCAGCTTAGGTGCTTCCTACGAGCAGTACTTC.

The V gene is TRBV5-6, the J gene TRBJ2-2; 12 bases are shared with TRBD1. The CDR3 length is 19 residues. V lost 3 bases, J lost 4 bases, and 13 bases stayed unmatched. CDR1 is SGHDT and CDR2 is YYEEEE in the germline V gene. CDR3 DNA: TGTGCCAGCAGCTCATCCGGGACAGGGGGCTTCGGGGTCACCGGGGAGCTGTTTTTT. It specifies CASSSSGTGGFGVTGELFF.

The V call is TRBV7-2, the J call TRBJ1-3, with TRBD1 matching over 7 bases. Germline assignment: CDR1 SGHTA and CDR2 FQGNSA. This CDR3 has 14 amino acids. The V segment lost 3 bases and the J segment 1 base; nucleotides outside the gene matches: 0. CDR3 loop: CASSLGQSGNTIYF. The CDR3 DNA sequence: TGTGCCAGCAGCTTGGGACAGTCTGGAAACACCATATATTTT.

This clone was counted a few times. The chain links TRBV7-9 to TRBJ2-5; 10 bases are a match to TRBD1. Germline values: CDR1 SEHNR, CDR2 FQNEAQ (reference sequence). V lost 5 bases to trimming and J lost 3 bases; unmatched junction nucleotides: 6. The CDR3 sequence is 15 residues long. CDR3 residues: CASSQTGTGEETQYF. CDR3 bases: TGTGCCAGCAGCCAAACCGGGACAGGGGAAGAGACCCAGTACTTC.